This entry lists 28 T cell receptor beta chains sequenced from one sample in a study of blood T cell repertoires in COVID-19. Using immunoSEQ multiplex PCR, the repertoire was profiled, and TCRdb retains in-frame clones only, with some absent. Found here are roughly 570,000 clones, approximately 91% of them singletons; the top ten hold 7.8%. Sequencing was done on a sample of peripheral blood. The receptors come from a woman in her forties or fifties with COVID-19, enrolled during active disease.

This rearrangement joins TRBV6-6 to TRBJ1-2; 7 bases are a match to TRBD1. This CDR3 is built from 15 residues. The J segment lost 3 bases and the V segment lost 5 bases, leaving 9 bases of the junction unmatched. Germline loops: CDR1 MNHNY, CDR2 SVGAGI (reference sequence). The CDR3 DNA is TGTGCCAGCAGTGGCCCGGGCGACAGGGACTATGGCTACACCTTC. It specifies CASSGPGDRDYGYTF.

The chain employs TRBV19 and TRBJ2-2; no clear D gene. Germline lookup yields CDR1 LNHDA and CDR2 SQIVND (reference sequence). Trimming stripped 5 bases from V and 1 base from J, with 8 bases between. The CDR3 spans 14 residues. In nucleotides, the CDR3 is TGTGCCAGTAGTCCCATAGAGAACACCGGGGAGCTGTTTTTT. The encoded protein is CASSPIENTGELFF. Together with reference TRBV19 and TRBJ2-2, the CDR3 gives the full variable domain: DGGITQSPKYLFRKEGQNVTLSCEQNLNHDAMYWYRQDPGQGLRLIYYSQIVNDFQKGDIAEGYSVSREKKESFPLTVTSAQKNPTAFYLCASSPIENTGELFFGEGSRLTVL.

In its sample, this clone was seen a few times. The rearrangement uses TRBV10-3 and TRBJ2-2; D ambiguous. Looked up from germline, CDR1 is ENHRY and CDR2 is SYGVKD. The CDR3 runs to 13 residues. Trimming pared 3 bases from V and 4 bases from J, leaving 6 bases between. DNA for the CDR3: TGTGCCATCAGTGACCAATCCACCGGGGAGCTGTTTTTT. Translated: CAISDQSTGELFF.

The chain is built from TRBV2 and TRBJ1-2, with a weak D call TRBD1 (6 bases). Trimming stripped 6 bases from V and 7 bases from J, with 12 bases between. Germline V CDR1 and CDR2: SNHLY, FYNNEI. The CDR3 has 12 residues. The CDR3 DNA is TGTGCCAGCAGACAGGGATGGGGTGGCTACACCTTC. Translating gives CASRQGWGGYTF.

This sequence joins TRBV6-5 and TRBJ1-2; TRBD1 agrees at 10 bases. The CDR3 covers 16 residues. Unmatched junction bases numbered 9, after V lost 4 bases and J lost 4 bases. Germline-derived CDR1 and CDR2 are MNHEY and SVGAGI. CDR3 bases: TGTGCCAGCAGTTCCCCCCGGGACAGGGGTTCCTATGGCTACACCTTC. The encoded protein is CASSSPRDRGSYGYTF.

This clone was seen once. V usage is TRBV7-9 and J usage is TRBJ1-2; 7 nucleotides line up with TRBD1. The junction had 5 bases not matched to a gene; V was cut back by 0 bases and J by 7 bases. The CDR3 has 14 residues. Germline lookup yields CDR1 SEHNR and CDR2 FQNEAQ (reference sequence). The CDR3 DNA reads TGTGCCAGCAGCTTAGCGGGTAGACAGGGTGGCTACACCTTC. Its translation: CASSLAGRQGGYTF.

The chain recombines TRBV18 with TRBJ2-1; TRBD2 might be the D (5 bases). Trimming removed 6 bases from V and 10 bases from J, with 16 bases in between. CDR3 length: 13 amino acids. The germline V gene has CDR1 KGHSH and CDR2 LQKENI. CDR3 sequence: CASSPGLVSEQFF. In DNA form, the CDR3 reads TGTGCCAGCTCCCCAGGACTGGTGAGCGAGCAGTTCTTC. Full variable domain (rest looked up from reference TRBV18 and TRBJ2-1): NAGVMQNPRHLVRRRGQEARLRCSPMKGHSHVYWYRQLPEEGLKFMVYLQKENIIDESGMPKERFSAEFPKEGPSILRIQQVVRGDSAAYFCASSPGLVSEQFFGPGTRLTVL.

The rearrangement joins TRBV5-1 to TRBJ2-5; 10 bases agree with TRBD2. The CDR3 sequence is 17 residues long. Trimming removed 0 bases from V and 1 base from J; junction bases left unmatched: 6. Germline values: CDR1 SGHRS, CDR2 YFSETQ. CDR3 in DNA: TGCGCCAGCAGCTTGGATGGTAGCGGGGGGATCCAAGAGACCCAGTACTTC. Protein sequence: CASSLDGSGGIQETQYF.

The chain recombines TRBV5-4 with TRBJ1-2; no firm D call. The CDR3 extends over 14 amino acids. Germline lookup yields CDR1 SGHNT and CDR2 YYREEE (reference sequence). The ends were cut back, 5 bases at V and 4 bases at J, with 15 bases in the middle. This CDR3 reads CASRPSGYRYGYTF. Written as DNA, the CDR3 is TGTGCCAGCAGGCCCTCGGGGTATCGCTATGGCTACACCTTC.

The V call is TRBV29-1, the J call TRBJ1-2, with 11 bases lining up with TRBD1. The germline CDR1 and CDR2 sequences are SQVTM and ANQGSEA. Trimming took 5 bases from V and 4 from J; bases not matched to a gene: 3. This CDR3 has 13 residues. The CDR3 reads CSVRTGGTYGYTF. Here the CDR3 DNA reads TGCAGCGTTCGGACAGGGGGCACCTATGGCTACACCTTC.

To note about this clone: The sample holds other DNA sequences that translate to the same CDR3. This chain links TRBV12-3 or TRBV12-4 with TRBJ1-5; D unresolved. The CDR3 is 12 residues long. V was shortened by 3 bases and J by 9 bases, with 9 bases between the two germline ends. The CDR3 sequence is CASSFGPGPQHF. The CDR3 bases are TGTGCCAGCAGTTTTGGGCCCGGGCCCCAGCATTTT.

The CDR3 protein is CASSLSGRGAGNTIYF. The CDR3 bases are TGTGCCAGCAGCTTATCCGGCAGGGGAGCAGGAAACACCATATATTTT. The rearrangement joins TRBV11-2 to TRBJ1-3; possible D gene TRBD1, 6 bases. Trimming pared 2 bases from V and 4 bases from J, leaving 15 bases between. Germline V gene data show CDR1 as SGHAT and CDR2 as FQNNGV. This CDR3 region has 16 residues. The full variable domain, its missing parts supplied by reference TRBV11-2 and TRBJ1-3, is EAGVAQSPRYKIIEKRQSVAFWCNPISGHATLYWYQQILGQGPKLLIQFQNNGVVDDSQLPKDRFSAERLKGVDSTLKIQPAKLEDSAVYLCASSLSGRGAGNTIYFGEGSWLTVV.

This chain joins TRBV9 and TRBJ2-1; tentatively, D is TRBD1 (6 bases). Germline V gene data show CDR1 as SGDLS and CDR2 as YYNGEE. The CDR3 length is 14 residues. V dropped 4 bases and J dropped 9 bases, with 17 bases sitting between them. This CDR3 is CASSRGTLKGEQFF. In DNA form, the CDR3 reads TGTGCCAGCAGCAGAGGGACATTGAAGGGTGAGCAGTTCTTC.

This clone was picked up one time. This chain uses TRBV11-3 with TRBJ2-7, with D tentatively TRBD1 (5 bases). Germline-derived CDR1 and CDR2 are SGHNT and YENEEA. The V and J ends lost 1 base and 2 bases respectively, with 9 bases between them. There are 14 residues in the CDR3. The CDR3 DNA follows: TGTGCCAGCAGCTTAGGGAAGGGGACCTACGAGCAGTACTTC. It codes for CASSLGKGTYEQYF.

This chain uses TRBV3-1 (or the pseudogene TRBV3-2) with TRBJ1-6; tentative D call: TRBD1 (5 bases). Germline loops: CDR1 LGHDT, CDR2 YNNKEL (reference sequence). Trimming removed 8 bases at V and 9 bases at J, with 17 bases between. The CDR3 spans 14 residues. The CDR3 loop reads CASGGDPGGSPLHF. The CDR3 DNA sequence: TGTGCCAGCGGAGGGGACCCTGGGGGTTCACCCCTCCACTTT.

The chain employs TRBV5-1 and TRBJ1-4, with no clear D. Germline V gives CDR1 SGHRS, CDR2 YFSETQ. The CDR3 spans 15 residues. Trimming shortened V by 7 bases and J by 5 bases, and 18 bases separated the two germline ends. CDR3 in amino acids: CASSRILVENEKLFF. CDR3 coding DNA: TGCGCCAGCTCCAGGATTCTTGTCGAGAATGAAAAACTGTTTTTT.

J is TRBJ1-2 and V is TRBV25-1, with D possibly being TRBD1 (6 bases). CDR1 and CDR2 from the germline V gene are MGHDK and SYGVNS. This CDR3 comprises 14 residues. The V end was cut by 6 bases, the J end by 4 bases, with 15 bases between. CDR3 sequence: CASRGGAYRYGYTF. CDR3 in DNA: TGTGCCAGCAGGGGGGGGGCCTATCGCTATGGCTACACCTTC.

The V and J genes are TRBV19 and TRBJ2-7; weak D call: TRBD2 (6 bases). Germline V gives CDR1 LNHDA, CDR2 SQIVND (reference sequence). Deletions cut 3 bases from V and 3 bases from J, with 12 bases between. This CDR3 region has 14 residues. The CDR3 DNA reads as TGTGCCAGTAGTATTCGGCGGGATGGCTACGAGCAGTACTTC. Its protein product is CASSIRRDGYEQYF.

V is TRBV9 and J is TRBJ2-3, with D perhaps matching TRBD2 (6 bases). Trimming cost V 3 bases and J 3 bases, with 14 bases left between them. The CDR3 contains 15 residues. CDR1 is SGDLS and CDR2 is YYNGEE in the germline V gene. CDR3 amino acids: CASSEGSGVTDTQYF. In DNA, the CDR3 is TGTGCCAGCAGCGAGGGGTCGGGGGTAACAGATACGCAGTATTTT. Based on the CDR3 plus reference TRBV9 and TRBJ2-3, the full variable domain is DSGVTQTPKHLITATGQRVTLRCSPRSGDLSVYWYQQSLDQGLQFLIQYYNGEERAKGNILERFSAQQFPDLHSELNLSSLELGDSALYFCASSEGSGVTDTQYFGPGTRLTVL.

The chain links TRBV7-3 to TRBJ1-2; 8 positions match TRBD1. This CDR3 comprises 13 residues. CDR1 is SGHTA and CDR2 is FQGTGA in the germline V gene. Losses at the gene ends were 4 bases for V and 8 bases for J; bases not matched to a gene: 6. The CDR3 DNA is TGTGCCAGCAGCTCCGGACAGGGTGGCGGCTACACCTTC. Translation gives CASSSGQGGGYTF.

The V call is TRBV12-3 or TRBV12-4, the J call TRBJ2-3, with D unclear. V lost 6 bases, J lost 6 bases, and 10 bases lay in between. There are 12 residues in the CDR3. DNA of the CDR3: TGTGCCAGCAGCACAACCGGGGATACGCAGTATTTT. Protein product: CASSTTGDTQYF.

CDR3 region: CASSYLDQGHPEAFF. The CDR3 region has the DNA TGTGCCAGCAGTTATCTAGACCAGGGACACCCTGAAGCTTTCTTT. The chain couples TRBV6-2 or TRBV6-3 to TRBJ1-1; TRBD1 might be the D (6 bases). The CDR3 consists of 15 residues. V lost 3 bases, J lost 6 bases, and 17 bases lay in between. The V gene's germline CDR1 is MNHEY and CDR2 SVGEGT.

This clone was seen a few times. This chain links TRBV19 with TRBJ1-6; D is unresolved. Trimming left V 8 bases short and J 0 bases short, with 14 bases between. The CDR3 is 16 amino acids. Looked up from germline, CDR1 is LNHDA and CDR2 is SQIVND (reference sequence). CDR3 sequence reads: CASFSTESSYNSPLHF. CDR3 DNA sequence: TGTGCCAGTTTCTCGACGGAGAGCTCCTATAATTCACCCCTCCACTTT.

The chain has TRBV12-3 or TRBV12-4 and TRBJ1-2; no definite D call. V shed 10 bases and J shed 6 bases, with 12 bases lying between them. The CDR3 sequence is 11 residues long. CDR3: CATSSLHGYTF. The CDR3 coding sequence is TGTGCCACTAGTAGTCTTCATGGCTACACCTTC.

The V gene is TRBV9, the J gene TRBJ1-2; D is undetermined. The CDR3 has 13 residues. V shed 4 bases and J shed 2 bases, with 9 bases lying between them. Germline V gene data show CDR1 as SGDLS and CDR2 as YYNGEE. CDR3 residues: CASSWGGNYGYTF. CDR3 sequence (DNA): TGTGCCAGCAGCTGGGGAGGGAACTATGGCTACACCTTC.

The V and J genes are TRBV4-1 and TRBJ2-7, with D possibly matching TRBD1 (5 bases). This CDR3 region has 15 residues. CDR1 and CDR2 from the germline V gene are MGHRA and YSYEKL. Deletions cut 0 bases from V and 0 bases from J, with 9 bases between. The DNA for the CDR3 is TGCGCCAGCAGCCAAGATCAGGGTAGCTCCTACGAGCAGTACTTC. Translation gives CASSQDQGSSYEQYF.

This clone appeared once. CDR3 bases: TGTGCCAGCAGCCTCGCAGGAGGTGGCTACACCTTC. Its protein is CASSLAGGGYTF. The rearrangement joins TRBV11-2 to TRBJ1-2; no definite D call. Germline lookup yields CDR1 SGHAT and CDR2 FQNNGV. V was clipped by 5 bases and J by 7 bases, with 11 bases between them. The CDR3 covers 12 residues.

CDR3 amino acids: CAISASAQSSYNEQFF. In nucleotides, the CDR3 is TGTGCCATCAGTGCGAGCGCCCAAAGCTCCTACAATGAGCAGTTCTTC. The chain carries TRBV10-3 and TRBJ2-1; D remains ambiguous. Per the germline V gene, CDR1 is ENHRY and CDR2 is SYGVKD. The CDR3 extends over 16 amino acids. V was clipped by 4 bases and J by 0 bases, with 13 bases between them.